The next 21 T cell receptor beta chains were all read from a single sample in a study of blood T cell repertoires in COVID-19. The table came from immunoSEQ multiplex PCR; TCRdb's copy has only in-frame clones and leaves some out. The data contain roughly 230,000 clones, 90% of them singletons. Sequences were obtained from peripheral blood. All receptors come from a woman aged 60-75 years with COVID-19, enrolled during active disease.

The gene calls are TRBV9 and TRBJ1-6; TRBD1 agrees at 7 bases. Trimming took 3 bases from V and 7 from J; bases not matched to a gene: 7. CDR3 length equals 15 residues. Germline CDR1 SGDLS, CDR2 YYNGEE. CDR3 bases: TGTGCCAGCAGCGAATCCGGGACAGAGAATTCACCCCTCCACTTT. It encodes CASSESGTENSPLHF. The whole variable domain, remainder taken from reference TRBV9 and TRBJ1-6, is DSGVTQTPKHLITATGQRVTLRCSPRSGDLSVYWYQQSLDQGLQFLIQYYNGEERAKGNILERFSAQQFPDLHSELNLSSLELGDSALYFCASSESGTENSPLHFGNGTRLTVT.

The CDR3 DNA reads as TGTGCCAGCAGCCGATCGGGGGGCTACAATGAGCAGTTCTTC. Its translation is CASSRSGGYNEQFF. This rearrangement joins TRBV7-3 to TRBJ2-1; 7 positions agree with TRBD2. J gave up 3 bases and V 5 bases, and 4 bases lay outside the gene matches. Germline CDR1 and CDR2: SGHTA and FQGTGA. The CDR3 sequence is 14 residues long. Complete variable domain (other parts from reference TRBV7-3 and TRBJ2-1): GAGVSQTPSNKVTEKGKYVELRCDPISGHTALYWYRQSLGQGPEFLIYFQGTGAADDSGLPNDRFFAVRPEGSVSTLKIQRTERGDSAVYLCASSRSGGYNEQFFGPGTRLTVL.

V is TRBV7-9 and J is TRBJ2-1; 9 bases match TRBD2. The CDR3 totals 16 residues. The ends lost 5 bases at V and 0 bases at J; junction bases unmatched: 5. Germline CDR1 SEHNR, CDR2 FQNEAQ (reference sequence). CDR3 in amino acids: CASSGRLAASYNEQFF. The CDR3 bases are TGTGCCAGCAGCGGCCGACTAGCGGCCTCCTACAATGAGCAGTTCTTC.

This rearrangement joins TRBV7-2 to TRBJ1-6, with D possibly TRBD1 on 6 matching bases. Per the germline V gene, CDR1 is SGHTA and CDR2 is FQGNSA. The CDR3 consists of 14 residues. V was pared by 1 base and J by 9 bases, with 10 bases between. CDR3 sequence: CASSLDREGSPLHF. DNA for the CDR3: TGTGCCAGCAGCTTAGACAGGGAGGGTTCACCCCTCCACTTT.

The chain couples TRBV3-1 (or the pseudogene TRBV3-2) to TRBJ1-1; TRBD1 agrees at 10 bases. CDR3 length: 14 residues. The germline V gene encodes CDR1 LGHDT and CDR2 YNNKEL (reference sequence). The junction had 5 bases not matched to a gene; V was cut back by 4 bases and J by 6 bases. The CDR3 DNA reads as TGTGCCAGCAGCCCGGGACAGGGGAGTTCTGAAGCTTTCTTT. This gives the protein CASSPGQGSSEAFF.

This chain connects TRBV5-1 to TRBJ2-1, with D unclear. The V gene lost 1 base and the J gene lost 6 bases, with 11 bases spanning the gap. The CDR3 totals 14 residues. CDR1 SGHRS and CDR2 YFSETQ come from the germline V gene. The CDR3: CASSLFGLSNEQFF. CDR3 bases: TGCGCCAGCAGCTTGTTCGGGTTATCCAATGAGCAGTTCTTC. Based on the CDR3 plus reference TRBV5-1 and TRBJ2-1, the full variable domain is KAGVTQTPRYLIKTRGQQVTLSCSPISGHRSVSWYQQTPGQGLQFLFEYFSETQRNKGNFPGRFSGRQFSNSRSEMNVSTLELGDSALYLCASSLFGLSNEQFFGPGTRLTVL.

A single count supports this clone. The chain's CDR3 is CASSLERGEWSEQFF. The DNA of the CDR3 is TGCGCCAGCAGCTTAGAGCGGGGGGAATGGAGTGAGCAGTTCTTC. The chain uses TRBV5-1 and TRBJ2-1; TRBD2 matches at 9 bases. Trimming at V came to 2 bases and at J to 9 bases, leaving 9 bases not matched to a gene. CDR3 length: 15 amino acids. CDR1 is SGHRS and CDR2 is YFSETQ in the germline V gene.

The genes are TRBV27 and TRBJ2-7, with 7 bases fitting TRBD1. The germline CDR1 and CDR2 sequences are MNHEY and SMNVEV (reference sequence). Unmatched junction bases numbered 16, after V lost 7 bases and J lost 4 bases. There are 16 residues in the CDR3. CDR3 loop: CASTLNRGRARYEQYF. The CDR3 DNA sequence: TGTGCCAGCACTCTAAACAGGGGACGGGCGAGATACGAGCAGTACTTC.

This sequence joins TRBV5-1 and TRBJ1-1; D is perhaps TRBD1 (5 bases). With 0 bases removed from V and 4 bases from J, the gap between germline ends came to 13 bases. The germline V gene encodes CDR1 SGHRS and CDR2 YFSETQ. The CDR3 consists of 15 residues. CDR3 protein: CASSLASGRATEAFF. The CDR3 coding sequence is TGCGCCAGCAGCTTGGCTTCCGGCAGGGCCACTGAAGCTTTCTTT.

The DNA of the CDR3 is TGCGCCAGCAGCCAAGATGGGGGGGCCAACACTGAAGCTTTCTTT. Translated: CASSQDGGANTEAFF. The chain employs TRBV4-3 and TRBJ1-1; perhaps TRBD1 as D (6 bases). The V end was cut by 0 bases, the J end by 2 bases, with 10 bases between. Germline-derived CDR1 and CDR2 are LGHNA and YSLEER. The CDR3 runs to 15 residues.

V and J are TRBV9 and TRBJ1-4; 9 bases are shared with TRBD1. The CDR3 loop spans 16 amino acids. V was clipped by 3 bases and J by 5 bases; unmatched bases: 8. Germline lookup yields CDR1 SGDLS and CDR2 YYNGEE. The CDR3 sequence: CASSANPTGGNEKLFF. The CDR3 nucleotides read TGTGCCAGCAGCGCCAACCCGACAGGGGGAAATGAAAAACTGTTTTTT.

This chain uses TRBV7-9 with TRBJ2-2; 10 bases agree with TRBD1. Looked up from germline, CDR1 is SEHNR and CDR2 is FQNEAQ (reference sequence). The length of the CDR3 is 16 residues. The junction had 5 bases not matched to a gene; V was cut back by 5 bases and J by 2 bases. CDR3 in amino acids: CASSRRTGGNTGELFF. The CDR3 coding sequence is TGTGCCAGCAGCAGGAGGACAGGGGGTAACACCGGGGAGCTGTTTTTT.

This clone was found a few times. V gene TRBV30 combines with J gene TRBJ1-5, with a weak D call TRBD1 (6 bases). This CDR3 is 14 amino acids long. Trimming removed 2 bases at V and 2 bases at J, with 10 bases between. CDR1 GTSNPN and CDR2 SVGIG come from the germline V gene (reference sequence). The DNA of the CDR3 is TGTGCCTGGAGTAGGGGGATAGGCAATCAGCCCCAGCATTTT. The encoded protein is CAWSRGIGNQPQHF.

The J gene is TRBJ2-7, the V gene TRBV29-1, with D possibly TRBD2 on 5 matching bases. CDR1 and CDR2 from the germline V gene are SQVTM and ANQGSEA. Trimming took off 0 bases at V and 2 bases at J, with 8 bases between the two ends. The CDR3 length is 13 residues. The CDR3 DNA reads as TGCAGCGTTGAAGACGGGGATCCCTACGAGCAGTACTTC. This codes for CSVEDGDPYEQYF.

The CDR3 reads CASSQDNTDINTEAFF. The CDR3 DNA reads TGCGCCAGCAGCCAGGATAACACAGACATAAACACTGAAGCTTTCTTT. This chain uses TRBV4-1 with TRBJ1-1; D uncertain. Trimming stripped 3 bases from V and 2 bases from J, with 16 bases between. The CDR3 has 16 residues. Germline values: CDR1 MGHRA, CDR2 YSYEKL.

The CDR3 reads CASSTGSYTEAFF. The CDR3 bases are TGTGCCAGCTCCACAGGGAGCTACACTGAAGCTTTCTTT. The V and J genes are TRBV6-5 and TRBJ1-1; weak D call: TRBD1 (6 bases). The CDR3 is made up of 13 amino acids. CDR1 and CDR2 from the germline V gene are MNHEY and SVGAGI. Trimming removed 8 bases from V and 3 bases from J, with 13 bases in between.

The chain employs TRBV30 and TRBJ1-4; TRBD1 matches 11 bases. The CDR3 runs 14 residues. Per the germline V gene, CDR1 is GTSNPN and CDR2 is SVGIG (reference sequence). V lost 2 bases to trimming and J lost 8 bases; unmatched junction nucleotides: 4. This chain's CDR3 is CAWSTGQGAEKLFF. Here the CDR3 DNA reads TGTGCCTGGAGTACCGGACAGGGGGCGGAAAAACTGTTTTTT.

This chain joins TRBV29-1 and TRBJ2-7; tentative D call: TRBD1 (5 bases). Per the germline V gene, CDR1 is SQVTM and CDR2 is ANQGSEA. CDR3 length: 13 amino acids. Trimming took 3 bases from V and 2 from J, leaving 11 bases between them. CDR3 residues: CSVEEDSPYEQYF. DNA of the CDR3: TGCAGCGTTGAGGAAGACAGCCCCTACGAGCAGTACTTC.

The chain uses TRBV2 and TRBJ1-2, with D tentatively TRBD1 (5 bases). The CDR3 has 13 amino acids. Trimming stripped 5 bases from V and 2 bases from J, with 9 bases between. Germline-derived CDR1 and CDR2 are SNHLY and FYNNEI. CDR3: CASSSSGNYGYTF. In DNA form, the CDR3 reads TGTGCCAGCAGTTCCTCAGGGAACTATGGCTACACCTTC. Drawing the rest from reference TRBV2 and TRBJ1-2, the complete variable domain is EPEVTQTPSHQVTQMGQEVILRCVPISNHLYFYWYRQILGQKVEFLVSFYNNEISEKSEIFDDQFSVERPDGSNFTLKIRSTKLEDSAMYFCASSSSGNYGYTFGSGTRLTVV.

CDR3 nucleotide sequence: TGTGCCACCAGCAGAGTTTCTTGGGACAGGGGGGCCAAGTTAACCTACGAGCAGTACTTC. Its translation: CATSRVSWDRGAKLTYEQYF. The chain uses TRBV15 and TRBJ2-7, with TRBD1 identical over 11 bases. After removal of 1 base from V and 2 bases from J, the junction contained 16 bases not matched to a gene. Germline CDR1 LNHNV, CDR2 YYDKDF (reference sequence). This CDR3 region has 20 residues.

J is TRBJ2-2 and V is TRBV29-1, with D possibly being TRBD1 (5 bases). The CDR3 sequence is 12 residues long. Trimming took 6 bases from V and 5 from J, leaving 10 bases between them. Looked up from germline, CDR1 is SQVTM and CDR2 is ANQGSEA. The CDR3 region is CSVSRVTGELFF. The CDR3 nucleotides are TGCAGCGTGAGCAGGGTGACCGGGGAGCTGTTTTTT.